This T cell receptor (beta chain) was retrieved from a study of OX40 agonist ivuxolimab in advanced cancers. The table came from immunoSEQ multiplex PCR; TCRdb's copy has only in-frame clones and leaves some out. The sample lists 72,000 or so clones; roughly 88% were seen once. Patients were ruled out by autoimmune disease history or systemic immunosuppression. With regard to this clone: Its antigen is unknown.

Study-level results: In the 0.1-3.0 mg/kg groups, partial responders showed among the lowest expansion. Clones of CD4+ and CD8+ blood T cells grew by week 6 at doses of 0.1 to 3.0 mg/kg. Several nonresponders also turned out to have low normalized T-cell clonal expansion.

V dropped 6 bases and J dropped 2 bases, with 5 bases sitting between them. From germline, CDR1 is MNHEY and CDR2 SVGAGI. The CDR3 has 11 residues. This rearrangement joins TRBV6-5 to TRBJ2-7, with D unresolved. The specimen was CD4+ or CD8+ T cells sorted from blood, collected in a trial of the OX40 agonist ivuxolimab. The receptor was derived from an adult with an advanced solid tumor such as melanoma, head and neck, liver or kidney cancer. This chain's CDR3 is CASSRAYEQYF. CDR3 DNA sequence: TGTGCCAGCAGCAGAGCCTACGAGCAGTACTTC.